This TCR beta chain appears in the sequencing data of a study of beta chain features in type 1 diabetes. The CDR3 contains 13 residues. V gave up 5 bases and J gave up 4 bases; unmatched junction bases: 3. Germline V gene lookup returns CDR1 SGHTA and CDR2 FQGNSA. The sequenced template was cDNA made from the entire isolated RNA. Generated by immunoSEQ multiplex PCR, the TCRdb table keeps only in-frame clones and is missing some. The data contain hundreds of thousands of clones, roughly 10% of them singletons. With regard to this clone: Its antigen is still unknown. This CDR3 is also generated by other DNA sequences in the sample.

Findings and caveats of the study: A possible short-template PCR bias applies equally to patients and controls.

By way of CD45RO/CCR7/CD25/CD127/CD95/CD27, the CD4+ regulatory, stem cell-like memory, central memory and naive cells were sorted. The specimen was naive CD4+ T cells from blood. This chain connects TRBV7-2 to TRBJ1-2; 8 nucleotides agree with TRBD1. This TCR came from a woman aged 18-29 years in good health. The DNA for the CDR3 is TGTGCCAGCAGCCTTGACAGGGGCTATGGCTACACCTTC. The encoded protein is CASSLDRGYGYTF. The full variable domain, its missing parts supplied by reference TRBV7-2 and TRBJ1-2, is GAGVSQSPSNKVTEKGKDVELRCDPISGHTALYWYRQSLGQGLEFLIYFQGNSAPDKSGLPSDRFSAERTGGSVSTLTIQRTQQEDSAVYLCASSLDRGYGYTFGSGTRLTVV.